A single sample is the source of the 31 T cell receptor beta chains below, sequenced in a study of regulatory T cells in long-lasting Graves disease. The authors built TCR beta libraries using iRepertoire HTBI primers and Arm-PCR of CDR3 regions. From the multiplex PCR reads, TCRdb called clonotypes with MiXCR, one entry per CDR3 protein. The sample holds 360,000 or so distinct CDR3 sequences, over 15% seen once. Indicated time point: newly diagnosed GD, antithyroid drugs for less than 3 months. Scientists built the TCR library using RNA that was extracted from PBMCs. These records were also assigned to another study, of T cells in Graves' hyperthyroidism and ophthalmopathy.

Sequenced here: peripheral blood mononuclear cells (PBMCs), sampled at new diagnosis, from a patient treated with antithyroid drugs. The receptors come from a middle-aged man with Graves disease.

This rearrangement joins TRBV28 to TRBJ1-2, with 8 nucleotides matching TRBD1. With V trimmed by 7 bases and J by 7 bases, 8 bases remained unmatched. This CDR3 is 13 amino acids long. Germline V gene sequence: CDR1 MDHEN, CDR2 SYDVKM. This CDR3 is CASNPGQETGYTF. In DNA, the CDR3 is TGTGCCAGCAATCCGGGACAGGAGACTGGCTACACCTTC.

The chain employs TRBV29-1 and TRBJ2-5; D remains ambiguous. Germline CDR1 reads SQVTM; CDR2 reads ANQGSEA. The CDR3 loop spans 13 amino acids. Between the trimmed V and J ends, which lost 3 bases and 5 bases, there was a span of 13 bases. CDR3 sequence (DNA): TGCAGCGTTGACCCCCTTTCGGCCGAGACCCAGTACTTC. Its protein product is CSVDPLSAETQYF. Together with reference TRBV29-1 and TRBJ2-5, the CDR3 gives the full variable domain: SAVISQKPSRDICQRGTSLTIQCQVDSQVTMMFWYRQQPGQSLTLIATANQGSEATYESGFVIDKFPISRPNLTFSTLTVSNMSPEDSSIYLCSVDPLSAETQYFGPGTRLLVL.

This clonotype was recorded many times. The rearrangement joins TRBV2 to TRBJ1-4, with unresolved D. Germline lookup yields CDR1 SNHLY and CDR2 FYNNEI. CDR3 size: 14 residues. V lost 7 bases and J 8 bases, leaving 17 bases between the germline ends. CDR3 sequence reads: CASTGVGAAEKLFF. For the CDR3, the DNA is TGTGCCAGCACTGGGGTTGGAGCTGCAGAAAAACTGTTTTTT.

The chain combines TRBV6-1 with TRBJ2-7; 12 positions agree with TRBD2. V shed 7 bases and J 4 bases; nucleotides not matched to a gene: 23. The V gene's germline CDR1 is MNHNS and CDR2 SASEGT. There are 20 residues in the CDR3. CDR3 in DNA: TGTGCCAGCACCCCCCCCCCCCTGCGTACCCTAGCGGGAGGGGGTTACGAGCAGTACTTC. Residues: CASTPPPLRTLAGGGYEQYF.

This clonotype was counted many times. The chain has TRBV7-3 and TRBJ2-7; 8 bases fit TRBD1. Germline values: CDR1 SGHTA, CDR2 FQGTGA. The CDR3 has 15 residues. The trim removed 7 bases at V and 3 bases at J, leaving 11 bases unmatched. CDR3 DNA sequence: TGTGCCAGCAACTTCCGAGGGACAGGAGTCTACGAGCAGTACTTC. It codes for CASNFRGTGVYEQYF.

This clonotype was detected only a few times. The V gene is TRBV9, the J gene TRBJ2-3, with 9 bases lining up with TRBD2. The germline CDR1 and CDR2 sequences are SGDLS and YYNGEE. The CDR3 loop spans 18 amino acids. After removal of 3 bases from V and 3 bases from J, the junction contained 14 bases not matched to a gene. Here the CDR3 reads CASSEGGGGAILTDTQYF. As DNA, the CDR3 is TGTGCCAGCAGCGAGGGTGGCGGGGGGGCTATTTTAACAGATACGCAGTATTTT.

This chain connects TRBV6-1 to TRBJ2-1; 8 nucleotides line up with TRBD1. J lost 3 bases, V lost 7 bases, and 8 bases had no gene match. CDR1 is MNHNS and CDR2 is SASEGT in the germline V gene. This CDR3 region has 15 residues. The CDR3 spells CASTYRGTGYNEQFF. DNA for the CDR3: TGTGCCAGCACCTACCGGGGGACAGGCTACAATGAGCAGTTCTTC.

The chain recombines TRBV9 with TRBJ1-4; D is undetermined. CDR1 is SGDLS, CDR2 YYNGEE, per germline. V was trimmed by 1 base and J by 8 bases, leaving 15 bases between them. This CDR3 is built from 15 residues. Written as DNA, the CDR3 is TGTGCCAGCAGCGTACAAGGGAGGTCTGGGGAAAAACTGTTTTTT. Its protein product is CASSVQGRSGEKLFF.

This clonotype was observed at least ten times. V is TRBV3-1 and J is TRBJ2-2; TRBD2 is a possible D gene (6 bases). This CDR3 has 19 amino acids. Trimming left V 0 bases short and J 1 base short, with 18 bases between. The germline CDR1 and CDR2 sequences are LGHDT and YNNKEL (reference sequence). The CDR3 DNA follows: TGTGCCAGCAGCCAAGACTCCGGCTGGGGGAGGTGGAACACCGGGGAGCTGTTTTTT. Protein product: CASSQDSGWGRWNTGELFF. Full variable domain (rest looked up from reference TRBV3-1 and TRBJ2-2): DTAVSQTPKYLVTQMGNDKSIKCEQNLGHDTMYWYKQDSKKFLKIMFSYNNKELIINETVPNRFSPKSPDKAHLNLHINSLELGDSAVYFCASSQDSGWGRWNTGELFFGEGSRLTVL.

This clonotype was recorded many times. The V and J genes are TRBV2 and TRBJ1-5, with unresolved D. Deletions cut 3 bases from V and 1 base from J, with 1 base between. Germline V gene lookup returns CDR1 SNHLY and CDR2 FYNNEI. This CDR3 is built from 12 residues. The CDR3 here is CASSDSNQPQHF. The CDR3 DNA sequence: TGTGCCAGCAGTGACAGCAATCAGCCCCAGCATTTT.

This clonotype was found many times. In nucleotides, the CDR3 is TGCGCCAGCAGCCAAGAATGGGCAGATACGCAGTATTTT. This sequence encodes CASSQEWADTQYF. The rearrangement joins TRBV4-3 to TRBJ2-3; unclear D gene. CDR1 is LGHNA, CDR2 YSLEER, per germline. With 0 bases removed from V and 4 bases from J, the gap between germline ends came to 5 bases. This CDR3 is built from 13 residues.

This clonotype was seen repeatedly, ten times or more. This chain uses TRBV7-2 with TRBJ2-3; D not resolved. CDR3 length: 13 amino acids. The V gene lost 2 bases and the J gene lost 5 bases, with 8 bases spanning the gap. Germline V gives CDR1 SGHTA, CDR2 FQGNSA. CDR3 in amino acids: CASSLTDGDTQYF. CDR3 nucleotides: TGTGCCAGCAGCTTAACTGACGGAGATACGCAGTATTTT.

This clonotype was counted ten times or more. The V and J genes are TRBV6-1 and TRBJ2-1; 7 bases agree with TRBD2. V was pared by 7 bases and J by 3 bases, with 3 bases of the junction left unmatched. Germline V gene lookup returns CDR1 MNHNS and CDR2 SASEGT. CDR3 length: 13 residues. The CDR3, as DNA: TGTGCCAGCACCGGGACTAACTACAATGAGCAGTTCTTC. It codes for CASTGTNYNEQFF.

This clonotype showed up many times. V gene TRBV10-2 combines with J gene TRBJ1-2, with D perhaps matching TRBD1 (5 bases). Trimming took 6 bases from V and 3 from J, leaving 8 bases between them. Germline V gene lookup returns CDR1 WSHSY and CDR2 SAAADI. The CDR3 consists of 12 residues. This chain's CDR3 is CASRRDDYGYTF. Here the CDR3 DNA reads TGCGCCAGCAGGAGGGACGACTATGGCTACACCTTC.

This rearrangement joins TRBV27 to TRBJ1-1; unclear D gene. The CDR3 is made up of 11 amino acids. Germline V gives CDR1 MNHEY, CDR2 SMNVEV (reference sequence). Trimming cost V 7 bases and J 6 bases, with 9 bases left between them. The CDR3 nucleotides read TGTGCCAGCACCGGAAGGGCTGAAGCTTTCTTT. This sequence encodes CASTGRAEAFF.

This clonotype has at least ten counts. V usage is TRBV6-2 or TRBV6-3 and J usage is TRBJ1-5; no reliable D call. The CDR3 length is 13 residues. The germline CDR1 and CDR2 sequences are MNHEY and SVGEGT. The germline V and J ends were trimmed by 5 bases and 3 bases, with 8 bases remaining between them. The CDR3: CASSEPINQPQHF. Here the CDR3 DNA reads TGTGCCAGCAGTGAACCAATCAATCAGCCCCAGCATTTT.

This clonotype was observed many times. The DNA of the CDR3 is TGTGCCAGCAGTCAGACAGGGTTAGGGGGTAATGAAAAACTGTTTTTT. Translating gives CASSQTGLGGNEKLFF. V usage is TRBV12-3 or TRBV12-4 and J usage is TRBJ1-4; TRBD1 aligns across 7 bases. This CDR3 has 16 amino acids. V shed 5 bases, J shed 4 bases, and the junction held 10 bases outside the gene matches.

This clonotype has at least ten counts. The chain recombines TRBV27 with TRBJ1-5; D call uncertain. CDR1 is MNHEY and CDR2 is SMNVEV in the germline V gene (reference sequence). The CDR3 has 14 residues. V was shortened by 2 bases and J by 3 bases, with 8 bases between the two germline ends. The CDR3 region has the DNA TGTGCCAGCAGTTTAGGGAGCCCCAATCAGCCCCAGCATTTT. Translating it yields CASSLGSPNQPQHF.

This clonotype appeared many times. The CDR3 DNA reads as TGTGCCAGCAGCTTAGTAGGGGGTCGCGGCTACACCTTC. Protein sequence: CASSLVGGRGYTF. This rearrangement joins TRBV7-8 to TRBJ1-2; a possible D gene is TRBD1 (6 bases). The germline gives CDR1 SGHVS, CDR2 FQNEAQ. Trimming took 1 base from V and 8 from J, leaving 11 bases between them. The CDR3 has 13 residues.

This clonotype was picked up a small number of times. The chain combines TRBV3-1 with TRBJ1-1; no definite D call. The CDR3 sequence is 16 residues long. Germline CDR1 and CDR2: LGHDT and YNNKEL (reference sequence). Trimming left V 0 bases short and J 4 bases short, with 15 bases between. CDR3 loop: CASSQDRPRASTEAFF. DNA of the CDR3: TGTGCCAGCAGCCAAGATAGGCCCAGAGCGAGCACTGAAGCTTTCTTT.

Ten or more counts support this clonotype. The J gene is TRBJ2-3, the V gene TRBV12-3 or TRBV12-4; TRBD1 aligns across 8 bases. J was trimmed by 0 bases and V by 5 bases; bases with no gene match: 7. The CDR3 spans 16 residues. The CDR3 DNA follows: TGTGCCAGCAGTCCCCGGACAGGGCGGAGCACAGATACGCAGTATTTT. This encodes CASSPRTGRSTDTQYF.

This clonotype was detected ten times or more. The J gene is TRBJ1-6, the V gene TRBV20-1, with 10 bases lining up with TRBD1. The CDR3 is made up of 18 amino acids. The V and J ends lost 2 bases and 3 bases, in that order; junction bases with no gene match: 10. CDR1 and CDR2 from the germline V gene are DFQATT and SNEGSKA (reference sequence). CDR3 DNA sequence: TGCAGTGCTAGATCAGCCGGACAGGGGGACCTCTATAATTCACCCCTCCACTTT. It yields the protein CSARSAGQGDLYNSPLHF.

This clonotype came up many times. The V and J genes are TRBV5-5 and TRBJ1-1; D is unclear. Germline CDR1 SGHKS, CDR2 YYEKEE (reference sequence). The CDR3 extends over 13 amino acids. Trimming shortened V by 0 bases and J by 6 bases, and 9 bases separated the two germline ends. The CDR3 DNA sequence: TGTGCCAGCAGCTTGGCGACGAAGGCTGAAGCTTTCTTT. Residues: CASSLATKAEAFF.

This clonotype was seen more than once but under ten times. The chain joins TRBV20-1 to TRBJ2-1, with D perhaps matching TRBD2 (6 bases). The assigned J gene may be wrong: the sequence end matches TRBJ2-3 better. The CDR3 runs to 16 residues. Germline CDR1 reads DFQATT; CDR2 reads SNEGSKA (reference sequence). The CDR3 spells CSASTSYRDSSDLQYF. The CDR3 DNA reads TGCAGTGCTTCCACAAGCTATAGGGACTCATCCGACTTGCAGTATTTT.

This clonotype was seen repeatedly, ten times or more. The genes are TRBV5-6 and TRBJ1-5; 8 bases fit TRBD1. The germline V gene encodes CDR1 SGHDT and CDR2 YYEEEE. The CDR3 runs to 16 residues. The V segment lost 1 base and the J segment 3 bases; nucleotides outside the gene matches: 6. CDR3 DNA: TGTGCCAGCAGCTTGTTATCGGACAGGGCCAATCAGCCCCAGCATTTT. Translation gives CASSLLSDRANQPQHF.

The CDR3, as DNA: TGTGCCAGCAGTTTAGGTCTGGGACAGCCCCAGCATTTT. Its protein is CASSLGLGQPQHF. J is TRBJ1-5 and V is TRBV27; D call uncertain. CDR3 size: 13 residues. V shed 2 bases and J shed 7 bases, with 9 bases lying between them. CDR1 is MNHEY, CDR2 SMNVEV, per germline (reference sequence).

This clonotype was seen more than once but under ten times. This chain links TRBV6-2 or TRBV6-3 with TRBJ2-7; 11 positions match TRBD1. Unmatched junction bases numbered 5, after V lost 8 bases and J lost 5 bases. This CDR3 contains 13 residues. CDR1 and CDR2 from the germline V gene are MNHEY and SVGEGT. This chain's CDR3 is CASGRTGGNEQYF. The CDR3 region has the DNA TGTGCCAGCGGGCGGACAGGGGGCAACGAGCAGTACTTC.

This clonotype was recorded many times. This chain uses TRBV14 with TRBJ1-2; a possible D gene is TRBD1 (5 bases). This CDR3 contains 16 residues. Germline V CDR1 and CDR2: SGHDN, FVKESK. The V and J ends lost 4 bases and 0 bases respectively, with 15 bases between them. The CDR3 is CASSLAGTDANYGYTF. The CDR3 bases are TGTGCCAGCAGCCTAGCCGGGACCGACGCTAACTATGGCTACACCTTC.

This clonotype showed up many times. The chain has TRBV20-1 and TRBJ1-1; no reliable D call. This CDR3 has 14 amino acids. The germline V and J ends were trimmed by 7 bases and 4 bases, with 19 bases remaining between them. Germline V gives CDR1 DFQATT, CDR2 SNEGSKA (reference sequence). The chain's CDR3 is CSVSGSETGTEAFF. CDR3 nucleotides: TGCAGTGTTTCGGGATCGGAAACCGGCACTGAAGCTTTCTTT.

This clonotype was seen at least ten times. The gene calls are TRBV12-3 or TRBV12-4 and TRBJ2-6; no clear D gene. The CDR3 totals 15 residues. Trimming removed 4 bases from V and 0 bases from J, with 7 bases in between. Written as DNA, the CDR3 is TGTGCCAGCAGTTCTGGCCTCTCTGGGGCCAACGTCCTGACTTTC. Residues: CASSSGLSGANVLTF.

This clonotype was counted many times. The chain employs TRBV3-1 and TRBJ2-1; possible D gene TRBD1, 6 bases. The DNA end favors TRBJ2-5, so the J call may be wrong. This CDR3 comprises 15 residues. Germline V gene sequence: CDR1 LGHDT, CDR2 YNNKEL (reference sequence). CDR3 amino acids: CASSQGVLDRETQYF. The CDR3 bases are TGTGCCAGCAGCCAAGGGGTTTTGGACAGAGAGACCCAGTACTTC.